This TCR beta chain was captured by sequencing in a study of blood T cell repertoires in COVID-19. Study-level information: There were acute and convalescent COVID-19 samples, and they came from the United States, Italy and Spain. T cells, B-cell-depleted T cells, or PBMCs supplied cDNA or gDNA.

Per the authors' pipeline: The authors estimated nucleated cell counts from reference gene primer amplification. Here immunoSEQ multiplex PCR was the method, and the copy in TCRdb shows in-frame clones only, minus some. The V and J calls and clone size are taken from that table; D and trimming were inferred from the DNA. The sample holds 200,000 to 300,000 clones; roughly 80% are singletons and the top ten take approximately 8%. The CDR3 is 14 residues long. Germline V gene lookup returns CDR1 SGHTA and CDR2 FQGTGA. Trimming pared 2 bases from V and 4 bases from J, leaving 8 bases between. The sequence derives from a woman older than 75 with acute or convalescent COVID-19. Sequencing used peripheral blood. This chain connects TRBV7-3 to TRBJ2-2; D is unresolved. CDR3 DNA sequence: TGTGCCAGCAGCTTACCAGGTTCCACCGGGGAGCTGTTTTTT. Its protein product is CASSLPGSTGELFF.